A single sample is the source of the 26 T cell receptor beta chains below, sequenced in a study of blood T cell repertoires in COVID-19. The data were produced by immunoSEQ multiplex PCR, yet TCRdb's version contains in-frame clones alone and is incomplete. The data show 300,000 to 400,000 clones, more than 90% seen once. Sample: PBMCs or T cells enriched from blood (not recorded which). These TCRs come from a woman aged 25 to 45 who had been exposed to COVID-19.

This clone was recorded once. The chain links TRBV7-2 to TRBJ2-2; D is perhaps TRBD2 (5 bases). The CDR3 covers 15 residues. The germline V gene encodes CDR1 SGHTA and CDR2 FQGNSA. With 0 bases removed from V and 6 bases from J, the gap between germline ends came to 11 bases. The CDR3 nucleotides read TGTGCCAGCAGCTTAGCGCGGGTCAGAGCCGGGGAGCTGTTTTTT. Translation: CASSLARVRAGELFF.

V gene TRBV7-9 combines with J gene TRBJ1-2; 8 bases are shared with TRBD1. The CDR3 runs 15 residues. V trimming: 6 bases; J trimming: 8 bases; junction bases outside the gene matches: 14. The V gene's germline CDR1 is SEHNR and CDR2 FQNEAQ (reference sequence). Written as DNA, the CDR3 is TGTGCCAGCAGTTCCGGGACAGGATTCTCGAAGGGCTACACCTTC. Its protein is CASSSGTGFSKGYTF.

The rearrangement uses TRBV10-3 and TRBJ1-1, with TRBD1 as a possible D gene (5 bases). This CDR3 spans 13 amino acids. Germline CDR1 and CDR2: ENHRY and SYGVKD. Trimming stripped 6 bases from V and 1 base from J, with 9 bases between. CDR3 bases: TGTGCCATCAGCCAGGGAACGAACACTGAAGCTTTCTTT. Encoded protein: CAISQGTNTEAFF.

This chain connects TRBV11-2 to TRBJ2-7; no reliable D call. Germline CDR1 SGHAT, CDR2 FQNNGV. Trimming cost V 2 bases and J 6 bases, with 8 bases left between them. This CDR3 is built from 12 residues. The CDR3 loop reads CASSLTGLEQYF. The CDR3 DNA reads as TGTGCCAGCAGCTTAACTGGGCTCGAGCAGTACTTC.

The chain has TRBV27 and TRBJ1-2; D may be TRBD1 (6 bases). Germline V gene sequence: CDR1 MNHEY, CDR2 SMNVEV (reference sequence). This CDR3 region has 14 residues. The ends were cut back, 4 bases at V and 7 bases at J, with 16 bases in the middle. The DNA of the CDR3 is TGTGCCAGCAGTTCCCTCGGGGGGCAAGGTGGCTACACCTTC. Its protein product is CASSSLGGQGGYTF.

This sequence joins TRBV2 and TRBJ2-5, with D hard to call. The ends were cut back, 7 bases at V and 1 base at J, with 7 bases in the middle. The CDR3 covers 12 residues. Looked up from germline, CDR1 is SNHLY and CDR2 is FYNNEI. DNA for the CDR3: TGTGCCAGCACCTACCTCCAAGAGACCCAGTACTTC. It is translated as CASTYLQETQYF.

V gene TRBV2 combines with J gene TRBJ2-3; no definite D call. The ends were cut back, 3 bases at V and 1 base at J, with 5 bases in the middle. This CDR3 comprises 13 residues. Germline values: CDR1 SNHLY, CDR2 FYNNEI. CDR3 DNA sequence: TGTGCCAGCAGTGATCGGGGCACAGATACGCAGTATTTT. This translates into CASSDRGTDTQYF. The full variable domain, completed using reference TRBV2 and TRBJ2-3, is EPEVTQTPSHQVTQMGQEVILRCVPISNHLYFYWYRQILGQKVEFLVSFYNNEISEKSEIFDDQFSVERPDGSNFTLKIRSTKLEDSAMYFCASSDRGTDTQYFGPGTRLTVL.

This clone is a singleton in its sample. The chain uses TRBV29-1 and TRBJ1-1; 11 bases line up with TRBD1. The trim removed 7 bases at V and 0 bases at J, leaving 4 bases unmatched. This CDR3 is built from 14 residues. CDR1 is SQVTM, CDR2 ANQGSEA, per germline. CDR3 amino acids: CSAGQGVLNTEAFF. DNA of the CDR3: TGCAGCGCGGGACAGGGGGTTTTGAACACTGAAGCTTTCTTT. The variable domain in full, completed from reference TRBV29-1 and TRBJ1-1, reads SAVISQKPSRDICQRGTSLTIQCQVDSQVTMMFWYRQQPGQSLTLIATANQGSEATYESGFVIDKFPISRPNLTFSTLTVSNMSPEDSSIYLCSAGQGVLNTEAFFGQGTRLTVV.

The chain joins TRBV15 to TRBJ1-5; 8 nucleotides line up with TRBD1. V was pared by 1 base and J by 4 bases, with 12 bases of the junction left unmatched. The CDR3 runs to 18 residues. The germline gives CDR1 LNHNV, CDR2 YYDKDF (reference sequence). The CDR3 is CATSRGPLGQGDNQPQHF. The CDR3 nucleotides are TGTGCCACCAGCAGAGGCCCCCTCGGACAGGGTGATAATCAGCCCCAGCATTTT.

The V and J genes are TRBV6-5 and TRBJ1-2; D unclear. From germline, CDR1 is MNHEY and CDR2 SVGAGI. V was trimmed by 6 bases and J by 0 bases, leaving 11 bases between them. The CDR3 has 14 residues. CDR3 in DNA: TGTGCCAGCAGCACAGCGGTATCTAACTATGGCTACACCTTC. Translating it yields CASSTAVSNYGYTF.

The rearrangement joins TRBV10-3 to TRBJ1-2; 12 nucleotides line up with TRBD1. This CDR3 comprises 17 residues. Germline V gives CDR1 ENHRY, CDR2 SYGVKD. V was pared by 4 bases and J by 7 bases, with 13 bases of the junction left unmatched. The CDR3 region is CAISAIPIRDRGLGYTF. For the CDR3, the DNA is TGTGCCATCAGTGCTATCCCGATCCGGGACAGGGGGCTTGGCTACACCTTC.

This clone was observed once. The chain links TRBV11-2 to TRBJ1-1; TRBD1 matches at 7 bases. Looked up from germline, CDR1 is SGHAT and CDR2 is FQNNGV. The CDR3 is 13 residues long. Trimming cost V 1 base and J 10 bases; bases outside gene matches: 6. The CDR3 protein is CASSLAPGQSAFF. CDR3 bases: TGTGCCAGCAGCTTAGCACCGGGACAGTCAGCTTTCTTT.

This rearrangement joins TRBV11-1 to TRBJ2-5, with a weak D call TRBD2 (6 bases). Per the germline V gene, CDR1 is SGHAT and CDR2 is FQDESV (reference sequence). Trimming took 5 bases from V and 3 from J, leaving 10 bases between them. The CDR3 is made up of 13 amino acids. The CDR3 loop is CASSRWGEETQYF. DNA of the CDR3: TGTGCCAGCAGCCGCTGGGGGGAAGAGACCCAGTACTTC.

This sequence joins TRBV7-2 and TRBJ1-4; TRBD1 agrees at 7 bases. The J segment lost 4 bases and the V segment lost 3 bases, leaving 8 bases of the junction unmatched. The CDR3 totals 16 residues. Germline assignment: CDR1 SGHTA and CDR2 FQGNSA. As DNA, the CDR3 is TGTGCCAGCAGCTTTTCCCGACAGGGAAGTAATGAAAAACTGTTTTTT. This encodes CASSFSRQGSNEKLFF. The full variable domain, with the rest looked up from reference TRBV7-2 and TRBJ1-4, is GAGVSQSPSNKVTEKGKDVELRCDPISGHTALYWYRQSLGQGLEFLIYFQGNSAPDKSGLPSDRFSAERTGGSVSTLTIQRTQQEDSAVYLCASSFSRQGSNEKLFFGSGTQLSVL.

The rearrangement links TRBV19 to TRBJ1-2; the D is unclear. This CDR3 comprises 14 residues. In germline, CDR1 is LNHDA, CDR2 SQIVND (reference sequence). V gave up 9 bases and J gave up 0 bases, with 14 bases separating them. For the CDR3, the DNA is TGTGCCAGCACTTTCACACAGCCTAACTATGGCTACACCTTC. Its translation is CASTFTQPNYGYTF.

The chain joins TRBV6-1 to TRBJ2-3; 10 nucleotides agree with TRBD1. This CDR3 comprises 15 residues. Germline values: CDR1 MNHNS, CDR2 SASEGT. The V and J ends lost 3 bases and 6 bases, in that order; junction bases with no gene match: 6. This CDR3 is CASSDWDRGRDTQYF. In nucleotides, the CDR3 is TGTGCCAGCAGTGATTGGGACAGGGGCCGGGATACGCAGTATTTT.

The chain carries TRBV27 and TRBJ2-3, with D maybe TRBD2 (6 bases). V shed 4 bases and J shed 0 bases, with 14 bases lying between them. CDR3 length equals 16 residues. Germline V gene data show CDR1 as MNHEY and CDR2 as SMNVEV (reference sequence). CDR3 protein: CASSSGGVLSTDTQYF. CDR3 in DNA: TGTGCCAGCAGTTCGGGCGGGGTCCTTAGCACAGATACGCAGTATTTT.

The chain has TRBV2 and TRBJ2-2, with TRBD2 matching 8 bases. CDR1 SNHLY and CDR2 FYNNEI come from the germline V gene. This CDR3 region has 15 residues. J lost 6 bases, V lost 1 base, and 4 bases had no gene match. The chain's CDR3 is CASSEEAGVAGELFF. CDR3 bases: TGTGCCAGCAGTGAAGAAGCGGGGGTTGCCGGGGAGCTGTTTTTT.

This sequence joins TRBV9 and TRBJ1-1; possible D gene TRBD1, 5 bases. Trimming shortened V by 3 bases and J by 3 bases, and 12 bases separated the two germline ends. The CDR3 is made up of 14 amino acids. The germline CDR1 and CDR2 sequences are SGDLS and YYNGEE. CDR3 in amino acids: CASSAQGLDTEAFF. The CDR3 region has the DNA TGTGCCAGCAGCGCTCAGGGCCTGGACACTGAAGCTTTCTTT.

The chain recombines TRBV21-1 with TRBJ1-2; the D call TRBD1 from the table was never checked on the DNA. TRBV21-1 is described as a pseudogene. CDR3 size: 14 residues. CDR3 DNA sequence: TGTGCCAGCAGCCCTGAGACACCTAACTATGGCTACACCTTC. Encoded protein: CASSPETPNYGYTF.

This chain links TRBV19 with TRBJ2-7, with D tentatively TRBD1 (6 bases). Trimming took off 4 bases at V and 2 bases at J, with 12 bases between the two ends. Germline values: CDR1 LNHDA, CDR2 SQIVND (reference sequence). CDR3 length equals 14 residues. CDR3: CASSTRQAAYEQYF. The CDR3 DNA reads TGTGCCAGTAGTACCAGACAGGCGGCCTACGAGCAGTACTTC.

The CDR3 loop reads CASSPDRGSPLHF. The CDR3 DNA reads TGTGCCAGCAGTCCGGACAGGGGTTCACCCCTCCACTTT. This chain joins TRBV11-2 and TRBJ1-6, with 9 positions matching TRBD1. CDR1 SGHAT and CDR2 FQNNGV come from the germline V gene. With 6 bases clipped from V and 9 bases from J, the junction kept 3 bases outside the gene matches. The CDR3 sequence is 13 residues long. The whole variable domain, remainder taken from reference TRBV11-2 and TRBJ1-6, is EAGVAQSPRYKIIEKRQSVAFWCNPISGHATLYWYQQILGQGPKLLIQFQNNGVVDDSQLPKDRFSAERLKGVDSTLKIQPAKLEDSAVYLCASSPDRGSPLHFGNGTRLTVT.

J is TRBJ1-1 and V is TRBV18; possible D gene TRBD1, 6 bases. Deletions cut 3 bases from V and 0 bases from J, with 11 bases between. The length of the CDR3 is 15 residues. Germline values: CDR1 KGHSH, CDR2 LQKENI. The CDR3: CASSPPDRLNTEAFF. CDR3 DNA sequence: TGTGCCAGCTCACCTCCGGACAGACTGAACACTGAAGCTTTCTTT.

Points on this clone: Other DNA sequences in the sample encode the same CDR3. J is TRBJ1-1 and V is TRBV5-1, with a possible D match to TRBD1 (5 bases). The CDR3 loop spans 13 amino acids. Per the germline V gene, CDR1 is SGHRS and CDR2 is YFSETQ. Trimming stripped 3 bases from V and 4 bases from J, with 10 bases between. Here the CDR3 DNA reads TGCGCCAGCAGCTCGGGGGGTCCCACTGAAGCTTTCTTT. Its translation is CASSSGGPTEAFF.

The chain joins TRBV19 to TRBJ1-1; D unresolved. CDR3 size: 13 residues. Between the trimmed V and J ends, which lost 5 bases and 5 bases, there was a span of 12 bases. Germline loops: CDR1 LNHDA, CDR2 SQIVND (reference sequence). The CDR3 spells CASSLEARTEAFF. CDR3 in DNA: TGTGCCAGTAGTCTCGAGGCGCGGACTGAAGCTTTCTTT.

This chain joins TRBV7-6 and TRBJ1-5; D is possibly TRBD1 (6 bases). CDR1 and CDR2 from the germline V gene are SGHVS and FNYEAQ. CDR3 length: 14 residues. Trimming removed 2 bases from V and 4 bases from J, with 9 bases in between. The CDR3 nucleotides are TGTGCCAGCAGCTTAAGGGGGGGGAATCAGCCCCAGCATTTT. This sequence encodes CASSLRGGNQPQHF.